This T cell receptor beta chain appears in the sequencing data of a study of blood T cell repertoires in COVID-19. Study background: The cDNA or gDNA used as material had been derived from T cells, B-cell-depleted T cells, or PBMCs.

In the case of this clone: The identical CDR3 is also encoded by other nucleotide sequences in the sample.

Sequencing used immunoSEQ multiplex PCR; TCRdb keeps in-frame clones, though not all of them. Of almost 200,000 clones listed, over 80% are singletons. Deletions cut 4 bases from V and 0 bases from J, with 7 bases between. The CDR3 covers 14 residues. CDR1 is SGHTA, CDR2 FQGNSA, per germline. This receptor was taken from a man aged 60-69 years with COVID-19, enrolled during active disease. Sequencing was done on a sample of peripheral blood. The chain joins TRBV7-2 to TRBJ1-3; no definite D call. CDR3 region: CASSSTVSGNTIYF. CDR3 sequence (DNA): TGTGCCAGCAGCTCAACAGTCTCTGGAAACACCATATATTTT.